These T cell receptor beta chains were read from a single sample in a study of Ad26.COV2.S vaccination and SARS-CoV-2 variants. The table came from immunoSEQ multiplex PCR; TCRdb's copy has only in-frame clones and leaves some out. The sample lists about 320,000 clones; 86% were seen once. The material sequenced was peripheral blood, taken in a trial of Ad26.COV2.S vaccine versus placebo. These TCRs come from a person aged 18-65 years who received the Ad26.COV2.S COVID-19 vaccine or a placebo. The conserved cysteine and the conserved F or W are not part of the CDR3 here. Fields, in order: V gene, J gene, CDR3 protein.

v_call: TRBV27; j_call: TRBJ2-3; cdr3_aa: ASSYRGGGTDTQY
v_call: TRBV11-3; j_call: TRBJ1-6; cdr3_aa: ASSLDFLTNSPLH
v_call: TRBV30; j_call: TRBJ1-2; cdr3_aa: AWSYRVSYGYT
v_call: TRBV2; j_call: TRBJ2-3; cdr3_aa: ASRATPLRERGQY
v_call: TRBV30; j_call: TRBJ1-2; cdr3_aa: AWTTDWGSTGYT
v_call: TRBV5-5; j_call: TRBJ1-5; cdr3_aa: ASSLRQGNQPQH
v_call: TRBV5-1; j_call: TRBJ2-1; cdr3_aa: ASSRSRDRGREQF
v_call: TRBV6-6; j_call: TRBJ2-7; cdr3_aa: ASSFPGLADEQY
v_call: TRBV6-5; j_call: TRBJ1-5; cdr3_aa: ASSSRDNQPQH
v_call: TRBV2; j_call: TRBJ1-3; cdr3_aa: ASSVQGGSGNTIY
v_call: TRBV2; j_call: TRBJ2-7; cdr3_aa: ASRGRDRGRRSYWQY
v_call: TRBV18; j_call: TRBJ1-1; cdr3_aa: ASSPTSGSRDTEAF
v_call: TRBV7-2; j_call: TRBJ1-3; cdr3_aa: ASSFTGQGGNTIY
v_call: TRBV4-3; j_call: TRBJ1-3; cdr3_aa: ASSQDATWGNTIY
v_call: TRBV5-1; j_call: TRBJ1-6; cdr3_aa: ASSPQGKQNSPLH
v_call: TRBV5-8; j_call: TRBJ1-3; cdr3_aa: ASSWGRSSGNTIY
v_call: TRBV12-3/TRBV12-4; j_call: TRBJ2-1; cdr3_aa: ASSPSVGEQF
v_call: TRBV5-6; j_call: TRBJ2-5; cdr3_aa: ASSLIVGRGQTQY
v_call: TRBV18; j_call: TRBJ2-6; cdr3_aa: ASSPRDRISSGANVLT
v_call: TRBV6-5; j_call: TRBJ1-1; cdr3_aa: ASSSSTGDSTEAF
v_call: TRBV7-9; j_call: TRBJ2-7; cdr3_aa: ASSLGQAISYEQY
v_call: TRBV11-2; j_call: TRBJ2-1; cdr3_aa: ASSRLADLQF
v_call: TRBV18; j_call: TRBJ1-5; cdr3_aa: ASSPGPLSNQPQH
v_call: TRBV5-1; j_call: TRBJ2-7; cdr3_aa: ASSSGTEYYEQY
v_call: TRBV6-5; j_call: TRBJ2-2; cdr3_aa: ASRVAANTGELF
v_call: TRBV6-6; j_call: TRBJ2-7; cdr3_aa: ASSYSTDRYEQY
v_call: TRBV6-6; j_call: TRBJ1-2; cdr3_aa: ASSLSSGADYGYT
v_call: TRBV7-6; j_call: TRBJ1-6; cdr3_aa: ASSPRQGSYNSPLH
v_call: TRBV5-4; j_call: TRBJ1-6; cdr3_aa: ASSLPGNYNSPLH